These 21 T cell receptor beta chains share one sample of origin, sequenced in a study of T cell repertoires in cytomegalovirus infection. TCRdb used MiXCR to reprocess the reads, holding one entry per CDR3 protein. The top ten hold just over 30% of the sample, which has approximately 200,000 distinct CDR3 sequences, over 25% seen once. The sample consisted of PBMCs. All receptors derive from a human donor in good health (CMV status not recorded). Some clones in this sample may be carry-over from other donors' samples.

In its sample, this clonotype was seen a few times. The chain uses TRBV5-1 and TRBJ1-4; TRBD1 aligns across 9 bases. V trimming: 4 bases; J trimming: 6 bases; junction bases outside the gene matches: 7. CDR1 and CDR2 from the germline V gene are SGHRS and YFSETQ. This CDR3 spans 15 amino acids. The CDR3: CASSTWTGDDEKLFF. For the CDR3, the DNA is TGCGCCAGCAGCACCTGGACAGGGGATGATGAAAAACTGTTTTTT.

The V gene is TRBV12-3 or TRBV12-4, the J gene TRBJ1-2; D is uncertain. V lost 6 bases and J lost 0, with 14 bases in between. This CDR3 has 15 residues. The CDR3 DNA reads TGTGCCAGCAGCCTTAGACGGAGGGCTAACTATGGCTACACCTTC. Translating it yields CASSLRRRANYGYTF.

This rearrangement joins TRBV11-3 to TRBJ2-2; no firm D call. V lost 4 bases, J lost 6 bases, and 6 bases lay in between. This CDR3 is 12 amino acids long. The germline V gene has CDR1 SGHNT and CDR2 YENEEA. CDR3 nucleotides: TGTGCCAGCAGCTATACGTCCGGGGAGCTGTTTTTT. It specifies CASSYTSGELFF.

The chain couples TRBV29-1 to TRBJ1-2; maybe TRBD1 (5 bases). V lost 4 bases and J lost 8, with 14 bases in between. CDR3 size: 12 residues. CDR1 and CDR2 from the germline V gene are SQVTM and ANQGSEA. CDR3 coding DNA: TGCAGCGTTGGGGACTCTCGGGGGGGCTACACCTTC. As protein: CSVGDSRGGYTF.

In its sample, this clonotype was seen a few times. The V gene is TRBV6-6, the J gene TRBJ2-1; 8 positions match TRBD2. CDR3 length: 19 residues. Germline V gene data show CDR1 as MNHNY and CDR2 as SVGAGI (reference sequence). Trimming removed 0 bases from V and 9 bases from J; junction bases left unmatched: 19. In DNA form, the CDR3 reads TGTGCCAGCAGTTACTCGATGGGGAACCTGCGGGGGGCATTTAGTGAGCAGTTCTTC. Residues: CASSYSMGNLRGAFSEQFF.

The V call is TRBV2, the J call TRBJ1-1; D call uncertain. Trimming took off 1 base at V and 0 bases at J, with 3 bases between the two ends. Germline V gene data show CDR1 as SNHLY and CDR2 as FYNNEI. CDR3 length equals 13 residues. CDR3 nucleotide sequence: TGTGCCAGCAGTGAAGGAGTGAACACTGAAGCTTTCTTT. This translates into CASSEGVNTEAFF.

The chain joins TRBV6-5 to TRBJ1-5; D perhaps matches TRBD1 (6 bases). Trimming pared 3 bases from V and 6 bases from J, leaving 12 bases between. This CDR3 contains 14 residues. Germline values: CDR1 MNHEY, CDR2 SVGAGI. The CDR3 sequence: CASSYQGQGQPQHF. The CDR3 DNA reads TGTGCCAGCAGTTATCAGGGGCAGGGTCAGCCCCAGCATTTT.

The table lists this clonotype with a few counts. This chain connects TRBV2 to TRBJ1-1; D unclear. This CDR3 comprises 14 residues. Germline V gene sequence: CDR1 SNHLY, CDR2 FYNNEI. V lost 5 bases, J lost 1 base, and 11 bases lay in between. The CDR3 loop reads CASSSRTPNTEAFF. CDR3 bases: TGTGCCAGCAGTTCGAGGACTCCGAACACTGAAGCTTTCTTT.

This clonotype has just a few counts. The V gene is TRBV25-1, the J gene TRBJ1-1, with 12 bases aligning to TRBD1. CDR1 is MGHDK and CDR2 is SYGVNS in the germline V gene. The V gene end was trimmed by 1 base and the J gene end by 8 bases; junction bases not matched to a gene: 2. CDR3 length equals 14 residues. The CDR3 DNA reads TGTGCCAGCAGTGAATTGGGACAGGGGGCAGAAGCTTTCTTT. This gives the protein CASSELGQGAEAFF.

This clonotype was observed at least ten times. This rearrangement joins TRBV11-2 to TRBJ2-7; 7 bases match TRBD1. Germline V gene lookup returns CDR1 SGHAT and CDR2 FQNNGV. The CDR3 loop spans 17 amino acids. J gave up 0 bases and V 2 bases, and 10 bases lay outside the gene matches. CDR3 sequence: CASSLRPLGTASYEQYF. DNA of the CDR3: TGTGCCAGCAGCTTAAGACCCCTGGGGACAGCCTCCTACGAGCAGTACTTC.

The genes are TRBV7-6 and TRBJ2-3; D may be TRBD2 (7 bases). Germline V gene lookup returns CDR1 SGHVS and CDR2 FNYEAQ. The CDR3 length is 17 residues. The germline V and J ends were trimmed by 5 bases and 3 bases, with 21 bases remaining between them. The CDR3 here is CASSPRGGLFLTDTQYF. The CDR3 bases are TGTGCCAGCAGCCCGCGAGGGGGACTATTCCTTACAGATACGCAGTATTTT.

This clonotype was found a few times. This chain uses TRBV15 with TRBJ1-4; perhaps TRBD1 as D (5 bases). Germline CDR1 is LNHNV and CDR2 is YYDKDF (reference sequence). The V end was cut by 0 bases, the J end by 2 bases, with 10 bases between. This CDR3 comprises 16 residues. DNA of the CDR3: TGTGCCACCAGCAGAGACCCAGGGTTTACTAATGAAAAACTGTTTTTT. Translated, it gives CATSRDPGFTNEKLFF.

The table lists this clonotype with a few counts. One junction end does not reproduce the germline sequence, and a read error may be involved. The chain joins TRBV7-7 to TRBJ2-2; TRBD2 matches 11 bases. Germline lookup yields CDR1 SSHAT and CDR2 FNYEAQ (reference sequence). The CDR3 length is 17 residues. For the CDR3, the DNA is TGTGCTAGCAGCCCAATAGCGGGGGGGCCGAGCACCGGGGAGCTGTTTTTT. Its translation: CASSPIAGGPSTGELFF.

This clonotype was counted many times. CDR3 DNA: TGTGCCAGCAGTCGTTCTACAGGGGCGGAGAACACTGAAGCTTTCTTT. Translating gives CASSRSTGAENTEAFF. The V call is TRBV7-8, the J call TRBJ1-1; the match to TRBD1 covers 7 bases. Trimming at V came to 6 bases and at J to 1 base, leaving 11 bases not matched to a gene. The CDR3 has 16 amino acids. CDR1 SGHVS and CDR2 FQNEAQ come from the germline V gene.

Only a few counts were recorded for this clonotype. The CDR3 is CSAREAGGMAKNIQYF. The CDR3 DNA reads TGCAGTGCTAGAGAAGCAGGGGGTATGGCCAAAAACATTCAGTACTTC. The rearrangement uses TRBV20-1 and TRBJ2-4, with 7 nucleotides matching TRBD1. Germline V CDR1 and CDR2: DFQATT, SNEGSKA (reference sequence). J was trimmed by 1 base and V by 0 bases; bases with no gene match: 6. This CDR3 has 16 residues.

V gene TRBV2 combines with J gene TRBJ2-3; 8 bases fit TRBD2. The CDR3 has 14 residues. Germline trimming cut 7 bases from V and 5 bases from J; bases unmatched to any gene: 8. Per germline, CDR1 SNHLY and CDR2 FYNNEI. The CDR3 spells CASKRAGVKDTQYF. For the CDR3, the DNA is TGTGCCAGCAAGAGAGCGGGGGTCAAAGATACGCAGTATTTT.

The chain combines TRBV19 with TRBJ1-5; D is undetermined. Germline assignment: CDR1 LNHDA and CDR2 SQIVND (reference sequence). This CDR3 spans 15 amino acids. V dropped 1 base and J dropped 6 bases, with 13 bases sitting between them. The CDR3 sequence: CASSIGDDFGQPQHF. In DNA, the CDR3 is TGTGCCAGTAGTATAGGAGACGATTTCGGTCAGCCCCAGCATTTT. The entire variable domain, with the rest obtained from reference TRBV19 and TRBJ1-5, is as follows: DGGITQSPKYLFRKEGQNVTLSCEQNLNHDAMYWYRQDPGQGLRLIYYSQIVNDFQKGDIAEGYSVSREKKESFPLTVTSAQKNPTAFYLCASSIGDDFGQPQHFGDGTRLSIL.

This clonotype was detected only once. The rearrangement links TRBV6-6 to TRBJ1-6, with a weak D call TRBD1 (5 bases). The V end lost 5 bases, the J end lost 6 bases, and 17 bases lay between the germline ends. The length of the CDR3 is 16 residues. The V gene's germline CDR1 is MNHNY and CDR2 SVGAGI (reference sequence). CDR3 DNA: TGTGCCAGCAGTCATACTCTCCGGGACGGTAATTCACCCCTCCACTTT. Protein product: CASSHTLRDGNSPLHF.

This clonotype has a handful of counts. The rearrangement joins TRBV29-1 to TRBJ2-5; 9 nucleotides align to TRBD1. The germline CDR1 and CDR2 sequences are SQVTM and ANQGSEA. This CDR3 is 13 amino acids long. The ends lost 6 bases at V and 6 bases at J; junction bases unmatched: 8. CDR3: CSVDRGRGKTQYF. The CDR3 nucleotides read TGCAGCGTCGACAGGGGGAGGGGAAAGACCCAGTACTTC.

The genes are TRBV19 and TRBJ2-5, with a possible D match to TRBD2 (5 bases). This CDR3 is 16 amino acids long. Germline V gene lookup returns CDR1 LNHDA and CDR2 SQIVND (reference sequence). Between the trimmed V and J ends, which lost 5 bases and 5 bases, there was a span of 21 bases. The CDR3 nucleotides are TGTGCCAGTAGTTCAACCGGGTCCCTTTGGAGGGAGACCCAGTACTTC. It translates to CASSSTGSLWRETQYF.

This clonotype has more than one count but fewer than ten. The chain recombines TRBV11-2 with TRBJ2-7, with D uncertain. Germline CDR1 reads SGHAT; CDR2 reads FQNNGV. This CDR3 is 15 amino acids long. V lost 1 base to trimming and J lost 3 bases, with 13 bases between them. The CDR3 DNA reads as TGTGCCAGCAGCTTAGTTCCAGGACCTGGCTACGAGCAGTACTTC. Amino acid sequence: CASSLVPGPGYEQYF.